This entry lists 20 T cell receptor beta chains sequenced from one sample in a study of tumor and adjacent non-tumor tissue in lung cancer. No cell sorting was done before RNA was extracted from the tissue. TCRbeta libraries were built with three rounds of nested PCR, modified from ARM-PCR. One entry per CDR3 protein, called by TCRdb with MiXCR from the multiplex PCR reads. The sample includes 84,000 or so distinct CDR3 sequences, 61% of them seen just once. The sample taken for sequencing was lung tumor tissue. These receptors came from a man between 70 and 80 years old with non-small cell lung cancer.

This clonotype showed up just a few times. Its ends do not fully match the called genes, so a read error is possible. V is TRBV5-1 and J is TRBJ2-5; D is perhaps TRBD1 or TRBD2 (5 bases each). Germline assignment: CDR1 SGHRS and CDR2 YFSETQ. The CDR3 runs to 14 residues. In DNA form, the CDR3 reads TGCGCCAGTACCTACCGAAGGGGAGTAGAGGCCCAGTACTTC. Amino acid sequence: CASTYRRGVEAQYF.

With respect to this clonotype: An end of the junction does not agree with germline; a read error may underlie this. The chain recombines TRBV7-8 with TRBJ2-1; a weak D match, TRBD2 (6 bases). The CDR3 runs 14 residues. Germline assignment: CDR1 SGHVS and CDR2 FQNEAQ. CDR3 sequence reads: CASSLGGTGNEQSF. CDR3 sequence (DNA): TGTGCCAGCAGCTTAGGCGGGACCGGCAATGAGCAGTCCTTC. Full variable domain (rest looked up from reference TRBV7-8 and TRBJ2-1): GAGVSQSPRYKVAKRGQDVALRCDPISGHVSLFWYQQALGQGPEFLTYFQNEAQLDKSGLPSDRFFAERPEGSVSTLKIQRTQQEDSAVYLCASSLGGTGNEQSFGPGTRLTVL.

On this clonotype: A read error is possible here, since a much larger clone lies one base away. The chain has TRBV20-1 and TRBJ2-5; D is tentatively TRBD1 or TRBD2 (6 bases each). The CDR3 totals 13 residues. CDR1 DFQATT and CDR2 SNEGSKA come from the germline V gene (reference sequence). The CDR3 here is CSSRVGGPKTQYF. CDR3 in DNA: TGCAGTTCTAGAGTTGGGGGGCCGAAGACCCAGTACTTC.

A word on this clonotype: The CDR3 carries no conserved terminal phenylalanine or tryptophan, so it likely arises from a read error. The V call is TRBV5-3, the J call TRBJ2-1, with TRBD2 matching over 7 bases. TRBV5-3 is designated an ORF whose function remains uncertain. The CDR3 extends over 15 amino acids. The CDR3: CARNLDPSGYNEQFL. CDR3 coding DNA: TGTGCCAGAAACTTGGATCCTAGCGGCTACAATGAGCAGTTCCTC.

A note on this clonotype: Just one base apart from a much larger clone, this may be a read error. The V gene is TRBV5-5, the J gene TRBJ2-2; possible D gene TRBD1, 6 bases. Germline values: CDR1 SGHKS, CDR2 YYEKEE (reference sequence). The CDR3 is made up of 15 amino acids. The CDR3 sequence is CARSSRDTYTGELFF. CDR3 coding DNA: TGTGCCAGAAGCTCCCGGGACACCTACACCGGGGAGCTGTTTTTT.

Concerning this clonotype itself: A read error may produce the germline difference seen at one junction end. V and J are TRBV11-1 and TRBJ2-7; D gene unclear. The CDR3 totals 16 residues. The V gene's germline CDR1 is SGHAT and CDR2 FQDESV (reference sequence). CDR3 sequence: CVSSPGRTRNSCEQYF. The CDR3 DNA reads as TGTGTCAGTAGCCCAGGTCGAACCAGGAACTCCTGCGAGCAGTACTTC.

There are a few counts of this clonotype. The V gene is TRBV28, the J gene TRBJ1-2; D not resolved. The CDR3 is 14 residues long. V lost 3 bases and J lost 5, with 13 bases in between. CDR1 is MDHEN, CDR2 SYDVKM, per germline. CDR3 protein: CASSFPPTGYGYTF. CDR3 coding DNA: TGTGCCAGCAGTTTCCCCCCTACCGGGTATGGCTACACCTTC.

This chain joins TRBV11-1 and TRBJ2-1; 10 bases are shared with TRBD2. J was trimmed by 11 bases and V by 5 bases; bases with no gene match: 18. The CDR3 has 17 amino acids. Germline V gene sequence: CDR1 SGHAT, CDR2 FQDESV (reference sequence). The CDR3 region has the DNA TGTGCCAGCAGCCTCCCGCGGGCTAGCGGGAGTTTCGATAAGCAGTTCTTC. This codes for CASSLPRASGSFDKQFF.

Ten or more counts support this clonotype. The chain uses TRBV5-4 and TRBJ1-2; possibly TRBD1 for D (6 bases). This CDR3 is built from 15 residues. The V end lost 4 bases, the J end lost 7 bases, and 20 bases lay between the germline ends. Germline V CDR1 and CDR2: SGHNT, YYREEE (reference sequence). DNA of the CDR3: TGTGCCAGCAGCCTAGAACCCGGGACATTGCGTGGCTACACCTTC. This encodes CASSLEPGTLRGYTF.

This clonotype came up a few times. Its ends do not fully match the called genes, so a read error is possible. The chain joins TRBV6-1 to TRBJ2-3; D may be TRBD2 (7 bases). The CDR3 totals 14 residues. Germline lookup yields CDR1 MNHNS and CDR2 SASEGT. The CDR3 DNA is TGTGCCAGCAAGGGGGGGGCAGAAACAGTTACGAAGTATTTT. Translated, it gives CASKGGAETVTKYF.

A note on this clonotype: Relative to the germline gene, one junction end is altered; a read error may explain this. The CDR3 bases are TGCAGCGTTGTGTCTGGCGGCCGCGAGCGGTCTGAACCTTTCTTT. Translated, it gives CSVVSGGRERSEPFF. J is TRBJ1-1 and V is TRBV29-1; no clear D. Germline CDR1 is SQVTM and CDR2 is ANQGSEA. The CDR3 extends over 15 amino acids. Full variable domain (rest looked up from reference TRBV29-1 and TRBJ1-1): SAVISQKPSRDICQRGTSLTIQCQVDSQVTMMFWYRQQPGQSLTLIATANQGSEATYESGFVIDKFPISRPNLTFSTLTVSNMSPEDSSIYLCSVVSGGRERSEPFFGQGTRLTVV.

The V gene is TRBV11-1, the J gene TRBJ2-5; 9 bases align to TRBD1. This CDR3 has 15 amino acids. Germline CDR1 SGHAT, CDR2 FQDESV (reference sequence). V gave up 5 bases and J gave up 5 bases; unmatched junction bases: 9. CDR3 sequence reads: CASSPRDRVYETQYF. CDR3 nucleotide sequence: TGTGCCAGCAGCCCCAGGGACAGGGTCTATGAGACCCAGTACTTC.

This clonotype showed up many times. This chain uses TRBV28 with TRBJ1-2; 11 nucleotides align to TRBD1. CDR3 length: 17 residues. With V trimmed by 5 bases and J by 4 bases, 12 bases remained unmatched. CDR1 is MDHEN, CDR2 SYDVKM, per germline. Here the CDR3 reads CASSGKQGQGEGYGYTF. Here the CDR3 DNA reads TGTGCCAGCAGTGGAAAACAGGGACAGGGGGAAGGCTATGGCTACACCTTC.

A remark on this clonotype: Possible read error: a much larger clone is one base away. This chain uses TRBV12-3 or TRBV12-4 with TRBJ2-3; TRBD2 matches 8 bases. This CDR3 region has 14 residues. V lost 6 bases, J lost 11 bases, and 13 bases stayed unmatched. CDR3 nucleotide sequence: TGTGCCAGCAGCCAGATTAGCGGGGTCCTAAGGCAGTATTTT. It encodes CASSQISGVLRQYF.

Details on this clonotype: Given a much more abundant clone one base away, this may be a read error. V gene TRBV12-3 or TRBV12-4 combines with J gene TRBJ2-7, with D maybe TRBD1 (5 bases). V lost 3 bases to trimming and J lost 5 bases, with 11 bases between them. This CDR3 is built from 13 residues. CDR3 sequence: CASSLRQSNEQYF. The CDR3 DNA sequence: TGTGCCAGCAGTTTGCGACAGAGCAACGAGCAGTACTTC.

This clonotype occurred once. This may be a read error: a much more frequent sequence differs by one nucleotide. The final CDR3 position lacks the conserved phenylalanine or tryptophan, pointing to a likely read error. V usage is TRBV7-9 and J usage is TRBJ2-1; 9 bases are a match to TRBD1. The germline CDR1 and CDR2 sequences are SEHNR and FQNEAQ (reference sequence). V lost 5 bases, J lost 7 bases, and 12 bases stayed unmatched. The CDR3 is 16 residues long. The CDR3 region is CASSPRMDRGKNEQFL. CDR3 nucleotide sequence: TGTGCCAGCAGCCCCCGGATGGACAGGGGAAAGAATGAGCAGTTCCTC.

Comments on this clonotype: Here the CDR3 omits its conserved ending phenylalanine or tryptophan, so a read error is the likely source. The CDR3 loop is CVSRNYNEQFL. DNA for the CDR3: TGTGTCAGCAGGAACTACAATGAGCAGTTCTTA. V and J are TRBV6-6 and TRBJ2-1, with D unresolved. The CDR3 extends over 11 amino acids. Per germline, CDR1 MNHNY and CDR2 SVGAGI (reference sequence).

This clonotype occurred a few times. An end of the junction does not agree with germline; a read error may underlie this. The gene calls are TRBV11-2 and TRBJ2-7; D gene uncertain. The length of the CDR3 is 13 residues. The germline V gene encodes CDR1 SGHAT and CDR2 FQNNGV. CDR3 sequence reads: CASSLDLGYEQYF. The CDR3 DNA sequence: TGTGCTAGCAGCTTAGATCTAGGGTATGAGCAGTACTTC.

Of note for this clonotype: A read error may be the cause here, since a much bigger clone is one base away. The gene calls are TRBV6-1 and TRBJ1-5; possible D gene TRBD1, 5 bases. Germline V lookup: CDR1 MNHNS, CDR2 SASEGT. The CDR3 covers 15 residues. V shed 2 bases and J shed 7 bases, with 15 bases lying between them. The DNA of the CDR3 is TGTGCCAGCAGTGAATTGGTCGCAGGGTGGCAGCCCCAGCATTTT. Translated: CASSELVAGWQPQHF.

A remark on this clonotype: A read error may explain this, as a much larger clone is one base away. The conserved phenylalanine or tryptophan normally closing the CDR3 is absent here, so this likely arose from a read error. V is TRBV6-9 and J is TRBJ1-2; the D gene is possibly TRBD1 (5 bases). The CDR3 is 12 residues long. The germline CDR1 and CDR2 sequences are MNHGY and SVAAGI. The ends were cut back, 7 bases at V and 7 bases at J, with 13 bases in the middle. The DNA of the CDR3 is TGTGCCAGCACCCCAGGGTGCTCTGGCTACACCCTC. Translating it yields CASTPGCSGYTL.